A single sample gave rise to the 3 T cell receptor beta chains below, sequenced in a study of T cell therapy after organ transplantation. Their antigens are not known. Time point given: 4-8 weeks after completion of therapy. The repertoire was sequenced with immunoSEQ multiplex PCR; TCRdb's copy has only in-frame clones and lacks some. The table lists about 6,000 clones, just under 75% of them singletons, with about 30% in the top ten. The starting material was CD8+ T cells from blood, obtained after autologous CMV-specific T cell therapy. Every receptor here comes from a human patient who had received a solid organ transplant and had CMV disease. T cells may partly derive from the graft donor.

The chain employs TRBV6-5 and TRBJ2-1; 11 nucleotides line up with TRBD2. Germline V gene lookup returns CDR1 MNHEY and CDR2 SVGAGI. The J segment lost 5 bases and the V segment lost 4 bases, leaving 4 bases of the junction unmatched. This CDR3 spans 15 amino acids. CDR3 in DNA: TGTGCCAGCAGTTTAGCGGGAGGGCCGAACAATGAGCAGTTCTTC. Translation: CASSLAGGPNNEQFF.

J is TRBJ1-1 and V is TRBV18; D is perhaps TRBD1 (5 bases). Trimming pared 3 bases from V and 3 bases from J, leaving 11 bases between. This CDR3 has 14 residues. Germline CDR1 is KGHSH and CDR2 is LQKENI. Here the CDR3 reads CASSPVGGYTEAFF. The CDR3 DNA is TGTGCCAGCTCACCCGTTGGGGGGTACACTGAAGCTTTCTTT.

V usage is TRBV5-1 and J usage is TRBJ2-2; the match to TRBD2 covers 8 bases. The CDR3 is 15 amino acids. The germline CDR1 and CDR2 sequences are SGHRS and YFSETQ. With V trimmed by 3 bases and J by 5 bases, 6 bases remained unmatched. CDR3 protein: CASSSGTSATGELFF. The CDR3 DNA reads TGCGCCAGCAGCTCCGGGACTAGTGCGACCGGGGAGCTGTTTTTT.